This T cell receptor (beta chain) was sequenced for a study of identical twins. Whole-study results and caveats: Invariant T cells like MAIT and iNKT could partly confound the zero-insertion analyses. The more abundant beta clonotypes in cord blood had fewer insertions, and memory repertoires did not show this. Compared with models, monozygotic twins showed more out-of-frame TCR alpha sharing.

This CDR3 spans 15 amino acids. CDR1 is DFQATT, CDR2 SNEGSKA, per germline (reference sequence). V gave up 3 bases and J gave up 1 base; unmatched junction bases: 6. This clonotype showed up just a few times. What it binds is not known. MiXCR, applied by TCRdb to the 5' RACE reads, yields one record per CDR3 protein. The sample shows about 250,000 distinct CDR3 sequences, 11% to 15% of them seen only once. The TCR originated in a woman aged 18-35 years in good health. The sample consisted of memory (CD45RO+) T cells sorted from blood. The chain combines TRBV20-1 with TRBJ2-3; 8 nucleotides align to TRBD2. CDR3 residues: CSASAAGGGTDTQYF. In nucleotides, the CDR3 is TGCAGTGCTAGCGCGGCGGGAGGAGGCACAGATACGCAGTATTTT.